The present T cell receptor beta chain was sequenced within a study of blood T cells in healthy people across ages. Worth noting for this clonotype: Its antigen is as yet unknown.

Combining a sample-barcoded 5' primer with a J-beta primer mix, a second PCR ran for about 7 to 11 cycles. Tagging of each cDNA molecule was performed by a template-switch adaptor with 12 random nucleotides. No fewer than 3 million CDR3-containing paired-end reads came from each sample. MiXCR, applied by TCRdb to the 5' RACE reads, yields one record per CDR3 protein. The sample records about 1.8 million distinct CDR3 sequences, approximately 50% being singletons. Study-wide findings and caveats: Possibly, changes in expanded clonotypes were confounded because donor CMV status was unknown.

CDR1 LGHNA and CDR2 YSLEER come from the germline V gene. The V gene lost 1 base and the J gene lost 3 bases, with 12 bases spanning the gap. This CDR3 region has 16 residues. This TCR came from a middle-aged woman in good health. Sequencing was performed on blood. This sequence joins TRBV4-3 and TRBJ1-4; D call uncertain. CDR3 protein: CASSQGRVESNEKLFF. In DNA, the CDR3 is TGCGCCAGCAGCCAAGGTCGAGTTGAGTCTAATGAAAAACTGTTTTTT.